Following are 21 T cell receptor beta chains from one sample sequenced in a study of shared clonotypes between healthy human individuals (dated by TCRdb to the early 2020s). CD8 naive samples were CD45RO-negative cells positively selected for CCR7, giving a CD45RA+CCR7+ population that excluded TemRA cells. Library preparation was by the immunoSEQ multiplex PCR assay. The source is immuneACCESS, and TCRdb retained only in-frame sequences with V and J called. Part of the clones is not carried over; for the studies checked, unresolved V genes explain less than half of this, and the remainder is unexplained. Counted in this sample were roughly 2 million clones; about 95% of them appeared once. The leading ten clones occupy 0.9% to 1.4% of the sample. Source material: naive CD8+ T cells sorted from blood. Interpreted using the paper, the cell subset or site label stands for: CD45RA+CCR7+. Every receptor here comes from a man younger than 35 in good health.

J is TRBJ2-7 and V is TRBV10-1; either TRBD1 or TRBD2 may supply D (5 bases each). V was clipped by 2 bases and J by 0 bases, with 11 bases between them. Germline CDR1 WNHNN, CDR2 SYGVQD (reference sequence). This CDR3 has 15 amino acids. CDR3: CASSEGKGSSYEQYF. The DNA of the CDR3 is TGCGCCAGCAGTGAGGGAAAGGGGAGCTCCTACGAGCAGTACTTC.

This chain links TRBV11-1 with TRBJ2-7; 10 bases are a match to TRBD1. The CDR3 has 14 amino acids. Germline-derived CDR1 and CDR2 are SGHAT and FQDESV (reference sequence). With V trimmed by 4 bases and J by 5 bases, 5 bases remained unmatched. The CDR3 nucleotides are TGTGCCAGCAGCTCCGGGACAGGGGCCAACGAGCAGTACTTC. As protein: CASSSGTGANEQYF.

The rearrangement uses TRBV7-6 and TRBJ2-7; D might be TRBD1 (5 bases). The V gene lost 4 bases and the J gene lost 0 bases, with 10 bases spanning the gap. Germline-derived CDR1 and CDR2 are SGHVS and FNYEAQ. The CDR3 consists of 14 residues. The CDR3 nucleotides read TGTGCCAGCAGCTACAGGTTAAGCTCCTACGAGCAGTACTTC. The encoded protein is CASSYRLSSYEQYF.

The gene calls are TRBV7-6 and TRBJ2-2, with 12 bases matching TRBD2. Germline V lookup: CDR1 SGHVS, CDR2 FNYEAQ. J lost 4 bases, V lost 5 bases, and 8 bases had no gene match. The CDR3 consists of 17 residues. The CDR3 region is CASSPILAGGPTGELFF. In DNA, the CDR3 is TGTGCCAGCAGCCCAATTCTAGCGGGAGGGCCCACCGGGGAGCTGTTTTTT.

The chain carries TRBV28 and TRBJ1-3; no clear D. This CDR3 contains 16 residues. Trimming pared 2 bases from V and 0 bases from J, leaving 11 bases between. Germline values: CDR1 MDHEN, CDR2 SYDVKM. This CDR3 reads CASSLMSWSSGNTIYF. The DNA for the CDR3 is TGTGCCAGCAGTTTAATGTCCTGGAGCTCTGGAAACACCATATATTTT.

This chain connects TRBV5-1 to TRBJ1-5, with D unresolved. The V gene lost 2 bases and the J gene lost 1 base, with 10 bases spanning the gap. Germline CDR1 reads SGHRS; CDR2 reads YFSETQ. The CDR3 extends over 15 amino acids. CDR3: CASSLGPGSNQPQHF. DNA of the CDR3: TGCGCCAGCAGCTTAGGCCCGGGCAGCAATCAGCCCCAGCATTTT.

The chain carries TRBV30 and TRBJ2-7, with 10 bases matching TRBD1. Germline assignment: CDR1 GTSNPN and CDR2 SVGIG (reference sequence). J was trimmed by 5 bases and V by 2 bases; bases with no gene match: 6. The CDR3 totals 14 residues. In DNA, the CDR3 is TGTGCCTGGAGTAGGGGACAGGGGACCAACGAGCAGTACTTC. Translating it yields CAWSRGQGTNEQYF.

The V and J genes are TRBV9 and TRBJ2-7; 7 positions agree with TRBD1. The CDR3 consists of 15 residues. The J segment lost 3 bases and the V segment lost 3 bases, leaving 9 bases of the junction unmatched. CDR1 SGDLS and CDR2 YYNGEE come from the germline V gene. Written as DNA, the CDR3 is TGTGCCAGCAGCGCGGGACAGAATATTCTCTACGAGCAGTACTTC. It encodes CASSAGQNILYEQYF.

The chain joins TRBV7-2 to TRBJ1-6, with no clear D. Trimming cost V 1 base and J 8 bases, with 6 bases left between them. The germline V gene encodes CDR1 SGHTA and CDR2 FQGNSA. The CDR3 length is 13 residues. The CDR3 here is CASSLDPYSPLHF. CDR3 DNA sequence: TGTGCCAGCAGCTTAGACCCCTATTCACCCCTCCACTTT.

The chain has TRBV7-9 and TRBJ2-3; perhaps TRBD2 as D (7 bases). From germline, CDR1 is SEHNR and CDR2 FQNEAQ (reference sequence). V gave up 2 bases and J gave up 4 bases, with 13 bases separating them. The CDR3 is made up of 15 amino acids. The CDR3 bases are TGTGCCAGCAGCTTATTAGGGGGGGAGGCAGATACGCAGTATTTT. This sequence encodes CASSLLGGEADTQYF.

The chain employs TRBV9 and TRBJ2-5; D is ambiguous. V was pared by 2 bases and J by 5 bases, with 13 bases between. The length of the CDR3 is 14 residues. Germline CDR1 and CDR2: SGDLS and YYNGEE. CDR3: CASSVEPDWETQYF. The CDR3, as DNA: TGTGCCAGCAGCGTCGAGCCCGACTGGGAGACCCAGTACTTC.

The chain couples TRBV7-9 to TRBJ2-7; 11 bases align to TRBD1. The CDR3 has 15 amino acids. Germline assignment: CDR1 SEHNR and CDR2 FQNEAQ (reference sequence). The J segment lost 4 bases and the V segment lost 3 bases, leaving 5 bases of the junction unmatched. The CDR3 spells CASSFGQGATYEQYF. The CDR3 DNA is TGTGCCAGCAGCTTCGGACAGGGGGCTACGTACGAGCAGTACTTC.

The CDR3 sequence is CASSHPLRLAGGSSYNEQFF. CDR3 nucleotide sequence: TGCGCCAGCAGCCACCCCTTGCGACTAGCGGGAGGAAGCTCCTACAATGAGCAGTTCTTC. V gene TRBV4-1 combines with J gene TRBJ2-1; 13 bases are shared with TRBD2. V lost 3 bases to trimming and J lost 0 bases; unmatched junction nucleotides: 11. Germline V gives CDR1 MGHRA, CDR2 YSYEKL. The CDR3 loop spans 20 amino acids.

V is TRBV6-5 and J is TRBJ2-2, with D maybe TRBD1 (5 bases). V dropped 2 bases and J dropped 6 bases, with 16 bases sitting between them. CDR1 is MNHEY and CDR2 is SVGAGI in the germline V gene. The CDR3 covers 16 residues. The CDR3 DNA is TGTGCCAGCAGTTACCAGACAGTAACGAGGTCCGGGGAGCTGTTTTTT. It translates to CASSYQTVTRSGELFF.

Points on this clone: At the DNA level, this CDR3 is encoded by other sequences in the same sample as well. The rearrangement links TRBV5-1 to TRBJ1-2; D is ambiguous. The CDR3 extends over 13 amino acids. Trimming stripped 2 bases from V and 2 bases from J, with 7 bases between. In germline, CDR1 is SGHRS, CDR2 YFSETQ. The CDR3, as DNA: TGCGCCAGCAGCTTCAGCGAGAACTATGGCTACACCTTC. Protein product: CASSFSENYGYTF. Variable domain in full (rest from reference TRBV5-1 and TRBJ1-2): KAGVTQTPRYLIKTRGQQVTLSCSPISGHRSVSWYQQTPGQGLQFLFEYFSETQRNKGNFPGRFSGRQFSNSRSEMNVSTLELGDSALYLCASSFSENYGYTFGSGTRLTVV.

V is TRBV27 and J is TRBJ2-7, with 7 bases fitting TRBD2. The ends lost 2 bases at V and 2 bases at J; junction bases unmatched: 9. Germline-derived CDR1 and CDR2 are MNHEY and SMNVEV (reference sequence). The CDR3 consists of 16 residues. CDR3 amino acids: CASSLISGLAPYEQYF. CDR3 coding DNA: TGTGCCAGCAGTTTAATTAGCGGGCTAGCCCCCTACGAGCAGTACTTC.

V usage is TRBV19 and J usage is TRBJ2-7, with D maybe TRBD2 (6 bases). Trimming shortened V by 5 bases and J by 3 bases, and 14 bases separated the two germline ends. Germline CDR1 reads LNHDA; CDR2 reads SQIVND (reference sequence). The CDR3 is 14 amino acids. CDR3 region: CASSSAGPIYEQYF. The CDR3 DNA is TGTGCCAGTAGTTCTGCGGGACCGATCTACGAGCAGTACTTC.

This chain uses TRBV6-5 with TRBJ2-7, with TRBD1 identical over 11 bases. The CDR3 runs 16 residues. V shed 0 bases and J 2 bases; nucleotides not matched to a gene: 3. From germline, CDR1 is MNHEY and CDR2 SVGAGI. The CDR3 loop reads CASSYSRDRGTYEQYF. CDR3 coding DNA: TGTGCCAGCAGTTACTCGCGGGACAGGGGGACCTACGAGCAGTACTTC.

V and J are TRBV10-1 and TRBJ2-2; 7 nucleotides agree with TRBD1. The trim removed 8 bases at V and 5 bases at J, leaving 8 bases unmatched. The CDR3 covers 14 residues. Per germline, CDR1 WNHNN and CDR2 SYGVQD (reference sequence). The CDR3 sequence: CASDDRVGTGELFF. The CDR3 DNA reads TGCGCCAGCGACGACAGGGTTGGGACCGGGGAGCTGTTTTTT.

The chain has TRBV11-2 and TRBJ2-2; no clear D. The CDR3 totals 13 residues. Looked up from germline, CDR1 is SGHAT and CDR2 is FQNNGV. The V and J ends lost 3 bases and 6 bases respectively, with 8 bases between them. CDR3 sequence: CASSFGGAGELFF. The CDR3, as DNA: TGTGCCAGCAGCTTTGGTGGCGCCGGGGAGCTGTTTTTT.

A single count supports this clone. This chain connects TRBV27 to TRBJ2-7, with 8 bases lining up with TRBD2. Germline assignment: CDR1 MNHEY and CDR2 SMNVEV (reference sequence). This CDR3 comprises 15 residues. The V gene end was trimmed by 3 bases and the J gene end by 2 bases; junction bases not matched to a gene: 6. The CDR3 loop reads CASSLDAGGAYEQYF. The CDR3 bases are TGTGCCAGCAGTTTGGACGCGGGGGGTGCCTACGAGCAGTACTTC.